A single sample gave rise to the 15 T cell receptor beta chains below, sequenced in a study of CD8 T cells in ankylosing spondylitis. In TCRdb, the 5' RACE reads were re-called with MiXCR into one record per CDR3 protein. The table records more than 500,000 distinct CDR3 sequences, roughly 5.3% of them present only once. The study, taken as a whole, reports: There was a TCR beta motif, made of 7 to 9 highly homologous variants, that appeared characteristic of ankylosing spondylitis blood.

No antigen has been assigned to these receptors. Input material: blood, either unsorted or a sorted T cell fraction (not recorded which). The source is a male donor with ankylosing spondylitis.

This clonotype was picked up many times. The CDR3 protein is CASSQDRVSNEQFF. The CDR3 DNA reads as TGCGCCAGCAGCCAAGATCGTGTTTCCAATGAGCAGTTCTTC. This rearrangement joins TRBV4-3 to TRBJ2-1; D is uncertain. The CDR3 sequence is 14 residues long. Germline loops: CDR1 LGHNA, CDR2 YSLEER. Trimming stripped 0 bases from V and 6 bases from J, with 9 bases between.

This clonotype was detected ten times or more. CDR3 DNA: TGCAGTGCCCCACACTTAGGGGATACGCAGTATTTT. Protein sequence: CSAPHLGDTQYF. The chain uses TRBV20-1 and TRBJ2-3, with D hard to call. This CDR3 comprises 12 residues. Germline V gene data show CDR1 as DFQATT and CDR2 as SNEGSKA (reference sequence). The V and J ends lost 6 bases and 6 bases respectively, with 13 bases between them.

This clonotype has only a few counts. The chain links TRBV27 to TRBJ2-7; 9 nucleotides agree with TRBD1. Per the germline V gene, CDR1 is MNHEY and CDR2 is SMNVEV (reference sequence). With 2 bases clipped from V and 5 bases from J, the junction kept 10 bases outside the gene matches. This CDR3 region has 16 residues. CDR3 DNA: TGTGCCAGCAGTTTACTCACCGGACAGGGGTCCCACGAGCAGTACTTC. Encoded protein: CASSLLTGQGSHEQYF.

This clonotype appeared a few times. CDR3 DNA sequence: TGTGCCAGCAGTTACGGCAGGGTGAATCAGCCCCAGCATTTT. It encodes CASSYGRVNQPQHF. V usage is TRBV6-2 or TRBV6-3 and J usage is TRBJ1-5; possibly TRBD1 for D (5 bases). Trimming took 2 bases from V and 4 from J, leaving 9 bases between them. Germline V gene lookup returns CDR1 MNHEY and CDR2 SVGEGT. The CDR3 is 14 residues long.

This clonotype was observed a handful of times. This chain uses TRBV20-1 with TRBJ2-3, with D tentatively TRBD2 (6 bases). The CDR3 contains 18 residues. Looked up from germline, CDR1 is DFQATT and CDR2 is SNEGSKA (reference sequence). V lost 0 bases, J lost 3 bases, and 22 bases lay in between. Written as DNA, the CDR3 is TGCAGTGCTAGAGATTGGAGGGGAGATAAGCTTATGACAGATACGCAGTATTTT. Translated: CSARDWRGDKLMTDTQYF.

The table lists this clonotype with many counts. This chain links TRBV20-1 with TRBJ2-3; the D gene is possibly TRBD1 (6 bases). CDR1 is DFQATT, CDR2 SNEGSKA, per germline (reference sequence). The CDR3 runs 13 residues. V gave up 3 bases and J gave up 6 bases, with 13 bases separating them. DNA for the CDR3: TGCAGTGCTAGCCAGGGGCCAAAGGATACGCAGTATTTT. As protein: CSASQGPKDTQYF.

Regarding this clonotype: A much larger clone differs from this one at a single base, so this may be a read error. The chain recombines TRBV7-8 with TRBJ2-3; D is possibly TRBD2 (5 bases). CDR1 is SGHVS and CDR2 is FQNEAQ in the germline V gene. Trimming took off 6 bases at V and 4 bases at J, with 14 bases between the two ends. The CDR3 loop spans 14 amino acids. The CDR3 sequence is CASRTQLGSDTQYF. The CDR3 DNA sequence: TGTGCCAGCAGAACACAACTAGGGTCAGATACGCAGTATTTT.

In this sample, this clonotype turned up many times. Mismatch with germline at one junction end may stem from a read error. The genes are TRBV29-1 and TRBJ2-3; 9 bases are shared with TRBD2. The CDR3 is made up of 16 amino acids. CDR1 and CDR2 from the germline V gene are SQVTM and ANQGSEA. The CDR3 DNA sequence: TGCAGCGGTGAATACGGACTAGCGATAATCGGGGGTACGCAGTATTTT. Translated, it gives CSGEYGLAIIGGTQYF.

Many counts were recorded for this clonotype. This chain joins TRBV11-2 and TRBJ2-4; D unresolved. V gave up 5 bases and J gave up 6 bases, with 8 bases separating them. The CDR3 covers 12 residues. Germline assignment: CDR1 SGHAT and CDR2 FQNNGV. The CDR3 here is CASSPRINIQYF. The CDR3 coding sequence is TGTGCCAGCAGCCCCCGGATAAACATTCAGTACTTC.

This clonotype showed up many times. The rearrangement uses TRBV6-1 and TRBJ2-3; D is unresolved. Germline-derived CDR1 and CDR2 are MNHNS and SASEGT. V was cut by 5 bases and J by 5 bases, with 17 bases left in between. The CDR3 covers 15 residues. The CDR3 loop is CASSPSLSYGDTQYF. The CDR3 DNA follows: TGTGCCAGCAGTCCGTCCCTATCGTATGGAGATACGCAGTATTTT.

This clonotype has ten or more counts. The V gene is TRBV7-9, the J gene TRBJ2-3; D assignment may be TRBD1 or TRBD2 (5 bases each). Trimming pared 2 bases from V and 2 bases from J, leaving 14 bases between. From germline, CDR1 is SEHNR and CDR2 FQNEAQ (reference sequence). CDR3 length: 16 amino acids. CDR3 sequence: CASSLSGTLLTDTQYF. The CDR3 nucleotides are TGTGCCAGCAGCTTATCGGGGACCCTTCTCACAGATACGCAGTATTTT.

This clonotype appeared many times. Written as DNA, the CDR3 is TGTGCCAGCAGGGGAAGCTCCTACGAGCAGTACTTC. Translation gives CASRGSSYEQYF. The V and J genes are TRBV6-5 and TRBJ2-7, with D unclear. The germline CDR1 and CDR2 sequences are MNHEY and SVGAGI. V was shortened by 6 bases and J by 0 bases, with 6 bases between the two germline ends. This CDR3 has 12 residues.

This chain uses TRBV3-1 with TRBJ2-6, with unresolved D. The V and J ends lost 0 bases and 0 bases respectively, with 12 bases between them. This CDR3 has 18 residues. Germline V gene lookup returns CDR1 LGHDT and CDR2 YNNKEL (reference sequence). CDR3 DNA: TGTGCCAGCAGCCAAGATCCGGGCGGTGCCTCTGGGGCCAACGTCCTGACTTTC. It translates to CASSQDPGGASGANVLTF.

The sample holds many counts of this clonotype. The rearrangement uses TRBV20-1 and TRBJ1-5; D call uncertain. V shed 3 bases and J shed 6 bases, with 9 bases lying between them. This CDR3 is built from 12 residues. Germline assignment: CDR1 DFQATT and CDR2 SNEGSKA (reference sequence). The CDR3: CSARSGFQPQHF. The CDR3 DNA reads TGCAGTGCTAGGAGTGGGTTTCAGCCCCAGCATTTT.

This clonotype was counted ten times or more. The chain couples TRBV27 to TRBJ2-7; D gene unclear. Germline V gene lookup returns CDR1 MNHEY and CDR2 SMNVEV (reference sequence). The CDR3 runs 15 residues. V was trimmed by 1 base and J by 6 bases, leaving 16 bases between them. The CDR3 DNA follows: TGTGCCAGCAGTTTATTCCCAGAACCTACGGGCGAGCAGTACTTC. Protein product: CASSLFPEPTGEQYF.